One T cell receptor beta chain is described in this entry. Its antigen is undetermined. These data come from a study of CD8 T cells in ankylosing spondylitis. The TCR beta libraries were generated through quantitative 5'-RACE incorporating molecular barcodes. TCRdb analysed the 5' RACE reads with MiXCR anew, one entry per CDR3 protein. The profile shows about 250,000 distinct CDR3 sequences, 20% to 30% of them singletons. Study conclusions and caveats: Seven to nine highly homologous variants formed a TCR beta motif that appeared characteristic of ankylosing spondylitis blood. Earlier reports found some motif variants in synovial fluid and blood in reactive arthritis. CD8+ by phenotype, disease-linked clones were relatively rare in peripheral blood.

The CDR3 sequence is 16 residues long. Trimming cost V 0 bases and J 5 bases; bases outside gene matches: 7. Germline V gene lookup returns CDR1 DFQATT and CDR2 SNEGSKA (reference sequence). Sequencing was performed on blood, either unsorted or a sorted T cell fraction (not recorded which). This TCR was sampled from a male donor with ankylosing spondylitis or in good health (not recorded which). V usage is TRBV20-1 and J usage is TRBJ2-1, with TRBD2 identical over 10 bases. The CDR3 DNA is TGCAGTGCTAGAGATCTAGCGGGGGCCACCAACAATGAGCAGTTCTTC. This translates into CSARDLAGATNNEQFF.